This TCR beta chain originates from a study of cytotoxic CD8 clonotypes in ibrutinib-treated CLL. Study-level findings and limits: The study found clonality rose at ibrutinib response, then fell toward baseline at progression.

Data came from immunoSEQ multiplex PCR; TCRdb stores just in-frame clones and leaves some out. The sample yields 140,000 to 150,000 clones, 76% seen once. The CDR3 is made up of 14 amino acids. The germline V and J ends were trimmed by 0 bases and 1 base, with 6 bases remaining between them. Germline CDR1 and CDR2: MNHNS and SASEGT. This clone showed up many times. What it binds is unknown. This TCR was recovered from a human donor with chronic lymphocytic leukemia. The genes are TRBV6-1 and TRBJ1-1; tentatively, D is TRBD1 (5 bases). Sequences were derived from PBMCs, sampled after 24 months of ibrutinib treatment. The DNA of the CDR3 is TGTGCCAGCAGTGAAGCAAGGGGGAACACTGAAGCTTTCTTT. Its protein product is CASSEARGNTEAFF.